This TCR beta chain came from a study of Ad26.COV2.S vaccination and SARS-CoV-2 variants. The treatment here: roughly 19 received Ad26.COV2.S at low or high dose, single or two shots; about 5 received placebo; per-sample allocation not given. Sampling took place 63 days after the first vaccine or placebo injection. Built on an Ad26 vector, the vaccine expressed Wuhan-strain SARS-CoV-2 spike. TCRdb's copy holds only in-frame clones and misses some; the assay was immunoSEQ multiplex PCR. The sample has over 250,000 clones, 80% to 90% seen once. With V trimmed by 7 bases and J by 10 bases, 10 bases remained unmatched. From germline, CDR1 is WNHNN and CDR2 SYGVQD (reference sequence). CDR3 length: 14 amino acids.

This chain joins TRBV10-1 and TRBJ1-1; 12 bases are shared with TRBD1. The receptor was isolated from a person aged 18-65 years who received the Ad26.COV2.S COVID-19 vaccine or a placebo. The input for sequencing was peripheral blood, taken in a trial of Ad26.COV2.S vaccine versus placebo. CDR3 sequence: CASTPGQGALAAFF. The CDR3 DNA reads TGCGCCAGCACCCCGGGACAGGGGGCCCTCGCAGCTTTCTTT.